These 3 T cell receptor beta chains were all obtained from the same sample, sequenced in a study of follicular helper T cells after annual influenza vaccination. Time point: 2014-2015 season, pre-vaccination. Assay used: immunoSEQ multiplex PCR; TCRdb lists only in-frame clones, some missing. Here the sample spans a few thousand clones, approximately 79% being singletons. Sequencing used CXCR5+ CD38- circulating T follicular helper cells from blood, obtained on the day of influenza vaccination. As for subset: circulating Tfh, non-naive CD4+CXCR5+PD-1+ (ICOS+CD38+ or ICOS-CD38-). These receptors all come from an adult who received the influenza vaccine.

This clone was seen a handful of times. The chain recombines TRBV7-2 with TRBJ1-1; 7 nucleotides match TRBD1. The ends lost 5 bases at V and 0 bases at J; junction bases unmatched: 9. Germline assignment: CDR1 SGHTA and CDR2 FQGNSA. The CDR3 spans 16 residues. CDR3 nucleotide sequence: TGTGCCAGCAGCCCGGAGACAGGGTTAATGAACACTGAAGCTTTCTTT. The encoded protein is CASSPETGLMNTEAFF.

This chain joins TRBV7-9 and TRBJ2-2, with TRBD2 matching 8 bases. V shed 5 bases, J shed 2 bases, and the junction held 4 bases outside the gene matches. The CDR3 extends over 15 amino acids. CDR1 and CDR2 (germline): SEHNR, FQNEAQ (reference sequence). The CDR3 bases are TGTGCCAGCAGCCAGGTAGCGGGAAACACCGGGGAGCTGTTTTTT. Translated, it gives CASSQVAGNTGELFF.

This chain links TRBV5-4 with TRBJ1-2; 7 bases line up with TRBD1. The J segment lost 4 bases and the V segment lost 2 bases, leaving 5 bases of the junction unmatched. CDR3 length: 14 residues. Germline loops: CDR1 SGHNT, CDR2 YYREEE (reference sequence). The DNA of the CDR3 is TGTGCCAGCAGCTTAGGACAGGCGGGCTATGGCTACACCTTC. Residues: CASSLGQAGYGYTF.